This is a list of T cell receptor beta chains from one sample in a study of beta chain features in type 1 diabetes. The repertoire was sequenced with immunoSEQ multiplex PCR; TCRdb's copy has only in-frame clones and lacks some. This sample yields 310,000 or so clones, of which approximately 10% are seen a single time; over 0.015% belongs to the top ten. The sequenced sample consisted of naive CD4+ T cells from blood. Every receptor here comes from a woman in her thirties in good health. Each CDR3 is given with its conserved first and last residue. The order of the fields is CDR3 protein, CDR3 DNA, D gene, V gene, J gene, clone size. A D gene is named only where the DNA matches it firmly. Clone size is stated in some rows and not others, as once, few, many or a class when expanded.

CDR3 protein: CASSKPGGGHQFSTDTQYF; CDR3 DNA: TGTGCCAGCAGCAAACCCGGTGGGGGACACCAATTCAGCACAGATACGCAGTATTTT; D gene: -; V gene: TRBV21-1; J gene: TRBJ2-3; clone size: few
CDR3 protein: CASSRGLAATDTQYF; CDR3 DNA: TGTGCCAGCAGCCGGGGACTAGCGGCCACAGATACGCAGTATTTT; D gene: TRBD2; V gene: TRBV6-5; J gene: TRBJ2-3; clone size: -
CDR3 protein: CASSIIGVSYNEQFF; CDR3 DNA: TGTGCCAGTAGTATAATCGGAGTCTCCTACAATGAGCAGTTCTTC; D gene: -; V gene: TRBV19; J gene: TRBJ2-1; clone size: few
CDR3 protein: CASSRARSSGARGYNEQFF; CDR3 DNA: TGCGCCAGCAGCAGGGCCCGAAGTAGCGGGGCCAGGGGGTACAATGAGCAGTTCTTC; D gene: -; V gene: TRBV5-1; J gene: TRBJ2-1; clone size: few
CDR3 protein: CASKRQSVGYGYTF; CDR3 DNA: TGTGCCAGCAAGAGACAGTCCGTGGGCTATGGCTACACCTTC; D gene: -; V gene: TRBV6-5; J gene: TRBJ1-2; clone size: few
CDR3 protein: CASSLGGGSTDTQYF; CDR3 DNA: TGTGCCAGCAGCTTAGGTGGCGGTAGCACAGATACGCAGTATTTT; D gene: -; V gene: TRBV13; J gene: TRBJ2-3; clone size: few
CDR3 protein: CASSLGLADTYEQYF; CDR3 DNA: TGTGCCAGCAGCTTAGGGCTAGCCGATACCTACGAGCAGTACTTC; D gene: -; V gene: TRBV13; J gene: TRBJ2-7; clone size: few
CDR3 protein: CASTEGLAGAYEQYF; CDR3 DNA: TGTGCCTCCACAGAAGGACTAGCGGGGGCCTACGAGCAGTACTTC; D gene: TRBD2; V gene: TRBV30; J gene: TRBJ2-7; clone size: few
CDR3 protein: CASSPGTSGSTYEQYF; CDR3 DNA: TGTGCCAGCTCACCCGGGACTAGCGGTTCAACCTACGAGCAGTACTTC; D gene: TRBD2; V gene: TRBV18; J gene: TRBJ2-7; clone size: -
CDR3 protein: CASSTPGQSYEQYF; CDR3 DNA: TGTGCCAGCAGTACTCCGGGACAGTCCTACGAGCAGTACTTC; D gene: TRBD1; V gene: TRBV6-1; J gene: TRBJ2-7; clone size: -
CDR3 protein: CASSPGTSGGNEQFF; CDR3 DNA: TGTGCCAGCAGCCCTGGGACTAGCGGGGGCAATGAGCAGTTCTTC; D gene: TRBD2; V gene: TRBV7-9; J gene: TRBJ2-1; clone size: -
CDR3 protein: CASIRVDTGELFF; CDR3 DNA: TGTGCCAGCATCCGGGTTGACACCGGGGAGCTGTTTTTT; D gene: -; V gene: TRBV28; J gene: TRBJ2-2; clone size: few
CDR3 protein: CASSKIAGSSYNEQFF; CDR3 DNA: TGTGCCAGCAGCAAAATAGCGGGGAGCTCCTACAATGAGCAGTTCTTC; D gene: TRBD2; V gene: TRBV11-1; J gene: TRBJ2-1; clone size: -
CDR3 protein: CASTQMRDSYNEQFF; CDR3 DNA: TGTGCCAGTACCCAGATGAGGGACTCCTACAATGAGCAGTTCTTC; D gene: -; V gene: TRBV19; J gene: TRBJ2-1; clone size: -
CDR3 protein: CASRPIRGRSGRALTGELFF; CDR3 DNA: TGTGCCAGCAGGCCAATCAGGGGACGGAGCGGGAGGGCCTTGACCGGGGAGCTGTTTTTT; D gene: TRBD2; V gene: TRBV28; J gene: TRBJ2-2; clone size: -
CDR3 protein: CASSLVWQSSGGYTF; CDR3 DNA: TGTGCCAGCAGTTTGGTGTGGCAAAGCTCGGGGGGCTACACCTTC; D gene: -; V gene: TRBV27; J gene: TRBJ1-2; clone size: -
CDR3 protein: CASSSPGGGNQPQHF; CDR3 DNA: TGTGCCAGCAGTTCCCCGGGGGGAGGCAATCAGCCCCAGCATTTT; D gene: -; V gene: TRBV28; J gene: TRBJ1-5; clone size: -
CDR3 protein: CASSFRETQYF; CDR3 DNA: TGCGCCAGCAGCTTCCGGGAGACCCAGTACTTC; D gene: -; V gene: TRBV5-1; J gene: TRBJ2-5; clone size: -
CDR3 protein: CASSPLGDQETQYF; CDR3 DNA: TGTGCCAGCTCACCATTAGGGGACCAAGAGACCCAGTACTTC; D gene: -; V gene: TRBV18; J gene: TRBJ2-5; clone size: -
CDR3 protein: CAWIRTGEAFF; CDR3 DNA: TGTGCCTGGATTCGGACAGGTGAAGCTTTCTTT; D gene: TRBD1; V gene: TRBV30; J gene: TRBJ1-1; clone size: few
CDR3 protein: CASSQGMTGRIETQYF; CDR3 DNA: TGCGCCAGCAGCCAAGGAATGACAGGCCGCATAGAGACCCAGTACTTC; D gene: -; V gene: TRBV4-3; J gene: TRBJ2-5; clone size: -
CDR3 protein: CASSLNGQGTDTQYF; CDR3 DNA: TGTGCCAGCTCACTAAACGGACAGGGCACAGATACGCAGTATTTT; D gene: TRBD1; V gene: TRBV18; J gene: TRBJ2-3; clone size: few
CDR3 protein: CAGPEAGYEQYF; CDR3 DNA: TGTGCCGGACCAGAAGCGGGCTACGAGCAGTACTTC; D gene: -; V gene: TRBV21-1; J gene: TRBJ2-7; clone size: few
CDR3 protein: CASQRELAGRNEQFF; CDR3 DNA: TGTGCCAGCCAAAGAGAACTAGCGGGAAGGAATGAGCAGTTCTTC; D gene: TRBD2; V gene: TRBV2; J gene: TRBJ2-1; clone size: -
CDR3 protein: CAIMAGELETQYF; CDR3 DNA: TGTGCCATCATGGCAGGGGAGCTCGAGACCCAGTACTTC; D gene: -; V gene: TRBV10-3; J gene: TRBJ2-5; clone size: few
CDR3 protein: CASSPPSGMLSTDTQYF; CDR3 DNA: TGTGCCAGCTCACCACCGTCGGGTATGCTGTCCACAGATACGCAGTATTTT; D gene: -; V gene: TRBV18; J gene: TRBJ2-3; clone size: few
CDR3 protein: CSVEFSGRGNEQFF; CDR3 DNA: TGCAGCGTTGAATTTAGCGGGAGGGGGAATGAGCAGTTCTTC; D gene: TRBD2; V gene: TRBV29-1; J gene: TRBJ2-1; clone size: -
CDR3 protein: CASSQGSTDTQYF; CDR3 DNA: TGTGCCAGTAGTCAGGGGAGCACAGATACGCAGTATTTT; D gene: -; V gene: TRBV19; J gene: TRBJ2-3; clone size: few
CDR3 protein: CASSLRGQAFF; CDR3 DNA: TGTGCCAGCAGCTTAAGGGGGCAAGCTTTCTTT; D gene: TRBD1; V gene: TRBV7-2; J gene: TRBJ1-1; clone size: -
CDR3 protein: CASSLASGTSGGELFF; CDR3 DNA: TGTGCCAGCAGCCTAGCCTCTGGGACTAGCGGCGGGGAGCTGTTTTTT; D gene: TRBD2; V gene: TRBV7-3; J gene: TRBJ2-2; clone size: few
CDR3 protein: CASSPSPTGSQPQHF; CDR3 DNA: TGTGCCAGCAGTCCATCCCCGACAGGCTCTCAGCCCCAGCATTTT; D gene: -; V gene: TRBV28; J gene: TRBJ1-5; clone size: few
CDR3 protein: CASSLGLAGVRSQETQYF; CDR3 DNA: TGTGCCAGCAGCTTGGGACTAGCGGGAGTTCGATCGCAAGAGACCCAGTACTTC; D gene: TRBD2; V gene: TRBV11-1; J gene: TRBJ2-5; clone size: few
CDR3 protein: CASSPQDGYGYTF; CDR3 DNA: TGTGCCAGCAGCCCACAGGACGGCTATGGCTACACCTTC; D gene: -; V gene: TRBV9; J gene: TRBJ1-2; clone size: -
CDR3 protein: CASSQAGSSYEQYF; CDR3 DNA: TGCGCCAGCAGCCAGGCGGGGAGCTCCTACGAGCAGTACTTC; D gene: -; V gene: TRBV23-1; J gene: TRBJ2-7; clone size: few
CDR3 protein: CASKAGGDTEAFF; CDR3 DNA: TGTGCCAGTAAGGCAGGGGGAGACACTGAAGCTTTCTTT; D gene: TRBD1; V gene: TRBV19; J gene: TRBJ1-1; clone size: few
CDR3 protein: CASSLGLEDQPQHF; CDR3 DNA: TGCGCCAGCAGCTTGGGACTTGAAGATCAGCCCCAGCATTTT; D gene: -; V gene: TRBV5-1; J gene: TRBJ1-5; clone size: -
CDR3 protein: CASSQDGGTGDYEQYF; CDR3 DNA: TGCGCCAGCAGCCAAGATGGAGGGACAGGGGACTACGAGCAGTACTTC; D gene: TRBD1; V gene: TRBV4-1; J gene: TRBJ2-7; clone size: -
CDR3 protein: CATSRDRGSEAFF; CDR3 DNA: TGTGCCACCAGCAGAGATCGGGGTTCTGAAGCTTTCTTT; D gene: -; V gene: TRBV15; J gene: TRBJ1-1; clone size: few
CDR3 protein: CASSISGTGGLEQFF; CDR3 DNA: TGTGCCAGTAGTATCTCCGGGACAGGGGGCCTTGAGCAGTTCTTC; D gene: TRBD1; V gene: TRBV19; J gene: TRBJ2-1; clone size: few
CDR3 protein: CASIGTSTDTQYF; CDR3 DNA: TGTGCCAGCATCGGGACTAGCACAGATACGCAGTATTTT; D gene: -; V gene: TRBV19; J gene: TRBJ2-3; clone size: few
CDR3 protein: CASSRGGYNEQFF; CDR3 DNA: TGTGCCAGCAGCCGGGGGGGGTACAATGAGCAGTTCTTC; D gene: TRBD2; V gene: TRBV7-2; J gene: TRBJ2-1; clone size: -
CDR3 protein: CASRGDREETQYF; CDR3 DNA: TGTGCCAGCAGGGGGGACAGGGAGGAGACCCAGTACTTC; D gene: TRBD1; V gene: TRBV2; J gene: TRBJ2-5; clone size: -
CDR3 protein: CASLLTENTEAFF; CDR3 DNA: TGTGCCAGCCTACTGACAGAAAACACTGAAGCTTTCTTT; D gene: -; V gene: TRBV6-6; J gene: TRBJ1-1; clone size: -
CDR3 protein: CSVDRMETQYF; CDR3 DNA: TGCAGCGTCGACAGGATGGAGACCCAGTACTTC; D gene: -; V gene: TRBV29-1; J gene: TRBJ2-5; clone size: many
CDR3 protein: CASSQRGSGANVLTF; CDR3 DNA: TGTGCCAGCTCACAGAGAGGCTCTGGGGCCAACGTCCTGACTTTC; D gene: -; V gene: TRBV18; J gene: TRBJ2-6; clone size: -
CDR3 protein: CASSYNLAAYNEQFF; CDR3 DNA: TGTGCCAGCAGTTACAATCTAGCGGCCTACAATGAGCAGTTCTTC; D gene: TRBD2; V gene: TRBV6-5; J gene: TRBJ2-1; clone size: -
CDR3 protein: CGGRTYNEQFF; CDR3 DNA: TGCGGCGGGAGAACCTACAATGAGCAGTTCTTC; D gene: TRBD2; V gene: TRBV30; J gene: TRBJ2-1; clone size: few
CDR3 protein: CASRQSRGDTEAFF; CDR3 DNA: TGTGCCAGCAGACAAAGCAGGGGGGACACTGAAGCTTTCTTT; D gene: TRBD1; V gene: TRBV6-5; J gene: TRBJ1-1; clone size: few
CDR3 protein: CSGRPGGRNTEAFF; CDR3 DNA: TGCAGCGGTAGACCAGGGGGCCGCAACACTGAAGCTTTCTTT; D gene: TRBD1; V gene: TRBV29-1; J gene: TRBJ1-1; clone size: few
CDR3 protein: CASSLEILARRDEQFF; CDR3 DNA: TGTGCCAGCAGCTTGGAAATACTAGCGCGAAGGGATGAGCAGTTCTTC; D gene: TRBD2; V gene: TRBV5-4; J gene: TRBJ2-1; clone size: few
CDR3 protein: CASSLWGGGQHQETQYF; CDR3 DNA: TGTGCCAGCAGTTTATGGGGGGGAGGCCAGCATCAAGAGACCCAGTACTTC; D gene: -; V gene: TRBV28; J gene: TRBJ2-5; clone size: few
CDR3 protein: CASSTVPGLAGGAETQYF; CDR3 DNA: TGTGCCAGCAGCACAGTGCCGGGACTAGCGGGAGGGGCAGAGACCCAGTACTTC; D gene: TRBD2; V gene: TRBV7-2; J gene: TRBJ2-5; clone size: few
CDR3 protein: CASSLGGQGTDQPQHF; CDR3 DNA: TGCGCCAGCAGCTTGGGGGGACAGGGGACGGATCAGCCCCAGCATTTT; D gene: TRBD1; V gene: TRBV5-1; J gene: TRBJ1-5; clone size: few
CDR3 protein: CASSRTDIRGYTF; CDR3 DNA: TGTGCCAGCAGCAGGACAGACATAAGGGGCTACACCTTC; D gene: -; V gene: TRBV7-9; J gene: TRBJ1-2; clone size: many